A selection of T cell receptor beta chains follows, all from one sample in a study of CD8 T cells in ankylosing spondylitis. In TCRdb, the 5' RACE reads were re-called with MiXCR into one record per CDR3 protein. This sample has fewer than 180,000 distinct CDR3 sequences; around two fifths occur once, and the top ten carry approximately 16%. The material sequenced was synovial fluid, either unsorted or a sorted T cell fraction (not recorded which). Source of these receptors: a male donor with ankylosing spondylitis. Both conserved end residues are part of each CDR3. D genes are given only for firm matches. Where a row states a size, it is once, few, many or the class of an expanded clone; other rows omit it.

.	TRBV7-8	TRBJ2-1	many	CASSLLGLGNEQFF	TGTGCCAGCAGCTTATTGGGGCTGGGCAATGAGCAGTTCTTC
.	TRBV6-1	TRBJ2-3	.	CASSEVSLPTDTQYF	TGTGCCAGCAGTGAGGTATCCCTCCCCACAGATACGCAGTATTTT
.	TRBV10-1	TRBJ2-3	.	CASSDNRYTQYF	TGCGCCAGCAGCGACAACCGATATACGCAGTATTTT
.	TRBV7-8	TRBJ2-7	.	CASSTGRSFYSSYEQYF	TGTGCCAGCAGCACAGGACGGTCATTTTACAGCTCCTACGAGCAGTACTTC
.	TRBV5-1	TRBJ2-1	few	CASSLGGPYNEQFF	TGCGCCAGCAGCTTAGGGGGTCCCTACAATGAGCAGTTCTTC
TRBD2	TRBV20-1	TRBJ2-7	.	CSAGGLAATSSYEQYF	TGCAGTGCTGGGGGACTAGCGGCTACGAGCTCCTACGAGCAGTACTTC
TRBD1	TRBV20-1	TRBJ2-1	.	CSARYKRGPYNEQFF	TGCAGTGCTAGATATAAGAGGGGGCCGTACAATGAGCAGTTCTTC
.	TRBV29-1	TRBJ1-2	.	CSGGPEGYYGYTF	TGCAGTGGTGGACCTGAGGGGTACTATGGCTACACCTTC
TRBD1	TRBV5-1	TRBJ2-7	.	CASSYQQGYEQYF	TGCGCCAGCAGCTATCAACAGGGGTACGAGCAGTACTTC
TRBD1	TRBV12-3/TRBV12-4	TRBJ2-1	.	CASNAGTGASYNEQFF	TGTGCCAGCAATGCCGGGACAGGGGCCTCCTACAATGAGCAGTTCTTC
.	TRBV28	TRBJ1-2	.	CASSTGWGYGYTF	TGTGCCAGCAGCACAGGGTGGGGCTATGGCTACACCTTC
.	TRBV10-3	TRBJ2-5	few	CAIGTGRQETQYF	TGTGCCATTGGCACGGGGAGGCAAGAGACCCAGTACTTC
TRBD2	TRBV3-1	TRBJ2-1	.	CASSQAPLAGESPSYNEQFF	TGTGCCAGCAGCCAAGCTCCCCTAGCGGGAGAATCCCCCTCCTACAATGAGCAGTTCTTC
TRBD2	TRBV28	TRBJ2-7	few	CASRPAGGDEQYF	TGTGCCAGCAGGCCAGCGGGAGGGGACGAGCAGTACTTC
TRBD2	TRBV29-1	TRBJ2-3	few	CSVEVVAGDTQYF	TGCAGCGTTGAAGTGGTAGCGGGAGATACGCAGTATTTT
.	TRBV9	TRBJ2-7	.	CASSVGAGYEQYF	TGTGCCAGCAGCGTAGGAGCAGGGTACGAGCAGTACTTC
TRBD2	TRBV2	TRBJ2-7	few	CASMGLAGHYEQYF	TGTGCCAGCATGGGACTAGCGGGCCACTACGAGCAGTACTTC